This T cell receptor (beta chain) is from a study of beta chain features in type 1 diabetes. As every portion of the isolated RNA was reverse transcribed, the sequencing read expressed TCRB transcripts. Sequencing was performed with immunoSEQ multiplex PCR; in TCRdb, only in-frame clones are kept and a portion is missing. The table has 600,000 or so clones, roughly 12% seen once. Notes on the study in general: Type 1 diabetes patients had moderately but significantly shorter TCRB CDR3s in all four CD4+ subsets.

In this sample, this clone turned up a few times. What it binds is unknown. Germline V gene data show CDR1 as SQVTM and CDR2 as ANQGSEA. The J segment lost 2 bases and the V segment lost 5 bases, leaving 9 bases of the junction unmatched. This CDR3 has 15 residues. The sample taken for sequencing was naive CD4+ T cells from blood. The J gene is TRBJ2-3, the V gene TRBV29-1; 8 positions agree with TRBD1. The receptor was derived from a young man with type 1 diabetes. The CDR3 DNA is TGCAGCGTTCCTGGACAGGGAGTTTCCACAGATACGCAGTATTTT. It encodes CSVPGQGVSTDTQYF.